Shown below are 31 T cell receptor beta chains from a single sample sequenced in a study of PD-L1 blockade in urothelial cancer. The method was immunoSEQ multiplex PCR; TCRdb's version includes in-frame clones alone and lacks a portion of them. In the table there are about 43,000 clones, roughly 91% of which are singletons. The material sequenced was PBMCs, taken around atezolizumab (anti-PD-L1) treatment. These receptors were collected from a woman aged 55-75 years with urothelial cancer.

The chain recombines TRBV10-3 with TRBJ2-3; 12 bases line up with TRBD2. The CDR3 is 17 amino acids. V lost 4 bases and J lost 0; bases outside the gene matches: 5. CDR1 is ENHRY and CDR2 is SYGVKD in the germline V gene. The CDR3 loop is CAISAFGTSGSTDTQYF. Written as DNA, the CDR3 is TGTGCCATCAGTGCGTTCGGGACTAGCGGGAGCACAGATACGCAGTATTTT.

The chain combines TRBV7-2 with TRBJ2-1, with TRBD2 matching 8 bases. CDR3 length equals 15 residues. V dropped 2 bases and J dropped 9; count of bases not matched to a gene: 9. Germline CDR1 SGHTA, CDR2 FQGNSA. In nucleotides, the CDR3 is TGTGCCAGCAGCTTACAGGGCGGGGGGCAGGCTGAGCAGTTCTTC. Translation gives CASSLQGGGQAEQFF.

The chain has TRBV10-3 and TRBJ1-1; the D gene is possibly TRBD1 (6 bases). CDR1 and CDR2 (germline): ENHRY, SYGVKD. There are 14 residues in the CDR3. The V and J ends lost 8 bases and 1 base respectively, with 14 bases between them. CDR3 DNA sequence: TGTGCCATCTCGGGGGGGGCGGGGAACACTGAAGCTTTCTTT. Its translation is CAISGGAGNTEAFF.

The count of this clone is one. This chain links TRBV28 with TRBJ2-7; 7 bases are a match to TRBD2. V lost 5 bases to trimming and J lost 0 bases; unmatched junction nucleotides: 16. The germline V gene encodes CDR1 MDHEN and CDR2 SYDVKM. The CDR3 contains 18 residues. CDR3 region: CASSPSGGTPFGSYEQYF. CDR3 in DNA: TGTGCCAGCAGTCCTAGCGGCGGGACGCCCTTCGGCTCCTACGAGCAGTACTTC.

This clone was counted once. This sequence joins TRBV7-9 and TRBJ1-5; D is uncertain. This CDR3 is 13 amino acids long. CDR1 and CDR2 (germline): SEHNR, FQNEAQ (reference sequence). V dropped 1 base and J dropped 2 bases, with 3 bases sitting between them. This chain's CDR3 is CASSLERNQPQHF. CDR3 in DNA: TGTGCCAGCAGCTTAGAGCGCAATCAGCCCCAGCATTTT.

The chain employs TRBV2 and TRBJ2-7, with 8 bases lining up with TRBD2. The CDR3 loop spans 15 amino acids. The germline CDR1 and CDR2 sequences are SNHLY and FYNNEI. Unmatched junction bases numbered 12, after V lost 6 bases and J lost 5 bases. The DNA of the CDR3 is TGTGCCAGCAGCCTTTTGAGCGGGAGAGGGGACGAGCAGTACTTC. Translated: CASSLLSGRGDEQYF.

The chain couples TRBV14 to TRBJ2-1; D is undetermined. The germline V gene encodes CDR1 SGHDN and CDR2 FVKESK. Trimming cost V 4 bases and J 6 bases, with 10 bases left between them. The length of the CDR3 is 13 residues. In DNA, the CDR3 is TGTGCCAGCAGCCTAAATGCGATCAATGAGCAGTTCTTC. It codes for CASSLNAINEQFF.

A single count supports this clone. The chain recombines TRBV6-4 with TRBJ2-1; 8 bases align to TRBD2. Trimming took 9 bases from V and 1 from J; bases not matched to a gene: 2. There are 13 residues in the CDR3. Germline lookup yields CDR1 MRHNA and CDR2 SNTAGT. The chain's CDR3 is CASRGGSYNEQFF. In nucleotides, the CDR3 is TGTGCCAGTCGGGGGGGGTCCTACAATGAGCAGTTCTTC.

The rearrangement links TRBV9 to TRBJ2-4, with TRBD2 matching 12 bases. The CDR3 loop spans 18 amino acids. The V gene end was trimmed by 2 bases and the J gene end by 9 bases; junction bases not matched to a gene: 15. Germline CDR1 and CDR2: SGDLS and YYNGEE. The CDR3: CASSVAPSASGGAAIQYF. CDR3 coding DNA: TGTGCCAGCAGCGTTGCCCCGTCGGCTAGCGGGGGGGCTGCCATTCAGTACTTC. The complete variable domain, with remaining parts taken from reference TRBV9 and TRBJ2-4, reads DSGVTQTPKHLITATGQRVTLRCSPRSGDLSVYWYQQSLDQGLQFLIQYYNGEERAKGNILERFSAQQFPDLHSELNLSSLELGDSALYFCASSVAPSASGGAAIQYFGAGTRLSVL.

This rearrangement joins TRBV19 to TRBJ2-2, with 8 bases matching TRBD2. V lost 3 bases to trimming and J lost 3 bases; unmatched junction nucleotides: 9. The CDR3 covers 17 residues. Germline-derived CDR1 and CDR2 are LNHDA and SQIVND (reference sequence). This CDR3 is CASSISPGGAYTGELFF. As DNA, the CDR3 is TGTGCCAGTAGTATTTCTCCCGGGGGGGCCTACACCGGGGAGCTGTTTTTT.

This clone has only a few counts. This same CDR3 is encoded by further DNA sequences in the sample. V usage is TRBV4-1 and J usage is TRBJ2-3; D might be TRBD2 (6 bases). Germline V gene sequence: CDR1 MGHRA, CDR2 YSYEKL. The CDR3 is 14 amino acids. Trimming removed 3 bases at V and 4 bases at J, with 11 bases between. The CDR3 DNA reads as TGCGCCAGCAGCCAGGGGGGAATACCAGATACGCAGTATTTT. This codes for CASSQGGIPDTQYF.

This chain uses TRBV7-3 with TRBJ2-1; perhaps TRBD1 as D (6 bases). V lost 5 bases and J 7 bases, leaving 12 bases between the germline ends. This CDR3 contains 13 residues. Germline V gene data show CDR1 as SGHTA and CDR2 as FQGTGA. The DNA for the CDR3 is TGTGCCAGCAGCACACACAGGGATAATGAGCAGTTCTTC. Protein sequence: CASSTHRDNEQFF.

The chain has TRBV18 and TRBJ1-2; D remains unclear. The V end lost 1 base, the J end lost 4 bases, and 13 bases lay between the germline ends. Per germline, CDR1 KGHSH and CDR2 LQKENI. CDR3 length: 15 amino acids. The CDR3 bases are TGTGCCAGCTCACCACGTAAACCGGCAGGCTATGGCTACACCTTC. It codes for CASSPRKPAGYGYTF.

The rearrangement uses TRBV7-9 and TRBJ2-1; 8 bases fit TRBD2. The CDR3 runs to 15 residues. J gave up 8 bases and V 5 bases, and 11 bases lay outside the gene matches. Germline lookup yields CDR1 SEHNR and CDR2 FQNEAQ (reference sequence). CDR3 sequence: CASSLRGRGGDEQFF. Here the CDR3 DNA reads TGTGCCAGCAGCCTGCGAGGCCGGGGGGGGGATGAGCAGTTCTTC.

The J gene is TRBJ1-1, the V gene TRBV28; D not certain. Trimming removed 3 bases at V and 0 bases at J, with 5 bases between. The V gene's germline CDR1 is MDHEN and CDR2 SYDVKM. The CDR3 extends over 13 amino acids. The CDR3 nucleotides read TGTGCCAGCAGTTTGGCAATGAACACTGAAGCTTTCTTT. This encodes CASSLAMNTEAFF.

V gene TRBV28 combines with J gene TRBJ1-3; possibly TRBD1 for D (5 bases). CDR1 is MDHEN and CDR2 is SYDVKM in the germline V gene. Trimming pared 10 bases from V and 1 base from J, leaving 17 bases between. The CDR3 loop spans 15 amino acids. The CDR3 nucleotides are TGTGCCACAAACCGACAGTTAACTTCTGGAAACACCATATATTTT. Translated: CATNRQLTSGNTIYF.

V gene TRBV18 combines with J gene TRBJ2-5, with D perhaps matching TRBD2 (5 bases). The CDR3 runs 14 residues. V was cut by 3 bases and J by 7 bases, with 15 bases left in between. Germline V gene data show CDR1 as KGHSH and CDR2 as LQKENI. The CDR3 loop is CASSPSQSGGTQYF. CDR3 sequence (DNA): TGTGCCAGCTCACCGTCTCAAAGCGGCGGGACCCAGTACTTC.

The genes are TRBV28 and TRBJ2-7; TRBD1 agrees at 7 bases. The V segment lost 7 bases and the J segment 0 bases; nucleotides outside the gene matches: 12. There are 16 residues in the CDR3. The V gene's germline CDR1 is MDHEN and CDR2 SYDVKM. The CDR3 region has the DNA TGTGCCAGCACCTTAACCACCGGGACAGACTCCTACGAGCAGTACTTC. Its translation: CASTLTTGTDSYEQYF.

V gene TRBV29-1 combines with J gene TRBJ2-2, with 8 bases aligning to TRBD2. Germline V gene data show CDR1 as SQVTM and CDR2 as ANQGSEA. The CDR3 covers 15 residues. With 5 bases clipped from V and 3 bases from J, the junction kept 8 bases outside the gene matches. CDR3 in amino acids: CSVLTSDHYTGELFF. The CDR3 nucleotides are TGCAGCGTTCTGACTAGCGATCACTACACCGGGGAGCTGTTTTTT.

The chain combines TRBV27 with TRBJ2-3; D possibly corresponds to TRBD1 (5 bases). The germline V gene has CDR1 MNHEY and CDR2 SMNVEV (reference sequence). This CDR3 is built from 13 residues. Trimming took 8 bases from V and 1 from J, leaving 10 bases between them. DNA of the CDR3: TGTGCCAGCTCCGGCAGGGGCACAGATACGCAGTATTTT. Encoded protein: CASSGRGTDTQYF.

CDR3 sequence (DNA): TGTGCCAGCAGCTTGGACAGGGGGTCTGGGGCCAACGTCCTGACTTTC. Protein sequence: CASSLDRGSGANVLTF. The chain carries TRBV12-1 and TRBJ2-6; TRBD1, the table's D call, was not compared with the DNA. TRBV12-1 represents a pseudogene. The CDR3 is 16 amino acids.

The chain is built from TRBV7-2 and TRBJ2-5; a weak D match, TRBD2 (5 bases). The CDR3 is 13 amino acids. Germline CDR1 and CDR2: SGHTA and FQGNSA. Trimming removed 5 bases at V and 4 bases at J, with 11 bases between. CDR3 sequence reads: CASSPGSTETQYF. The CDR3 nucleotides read TGTGCCAGCAGCCCGGGGTCTACAGAGACCCAGTACTTC.

The CDR3 DNA sequence: TGCGCCAGCAGCTTCGGACAGGGGGCAAACACTGAAGCTTTCTTT. Translating it yields CASSFGQGANTEAFF. The chain has TRBV5-1 and TRBJ1-1, with 11 bases identical to TRBD1. Trimming at V came to 2 bases and at J to 2 bases, leaving 2 bases not matched to a gene. Germline CDR1 reads SGHRS; CDR2 reads YFSETQ. The CDR3 totals 15 residues.

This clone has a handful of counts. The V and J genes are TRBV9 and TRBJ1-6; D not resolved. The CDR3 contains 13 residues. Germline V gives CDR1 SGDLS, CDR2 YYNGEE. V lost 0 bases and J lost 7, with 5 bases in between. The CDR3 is CASSVAENSPLHF. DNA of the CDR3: TGTGCCAGCAGCGTAGCTGAGAATTCACCCCTCCACTTT.

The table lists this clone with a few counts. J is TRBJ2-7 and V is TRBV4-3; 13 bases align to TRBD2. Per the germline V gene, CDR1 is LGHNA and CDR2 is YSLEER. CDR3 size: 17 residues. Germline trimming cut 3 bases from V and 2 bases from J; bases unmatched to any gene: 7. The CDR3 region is CASSQGLAGRPTYEQYF. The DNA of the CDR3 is TGCGCCAGCAGCCAGGGACTAGCGGGGAGGCCAACCTACGAGCAGTACTTC.

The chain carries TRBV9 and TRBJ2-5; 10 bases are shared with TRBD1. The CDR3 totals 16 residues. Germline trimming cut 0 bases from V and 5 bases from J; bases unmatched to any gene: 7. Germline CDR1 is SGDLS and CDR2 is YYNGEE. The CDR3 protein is CASSVDDRGPRETQYF. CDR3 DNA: TGTGCCAGCAGCGTAGATGACAGGGGGCCAAGGGAGACCCAGTACTTC.

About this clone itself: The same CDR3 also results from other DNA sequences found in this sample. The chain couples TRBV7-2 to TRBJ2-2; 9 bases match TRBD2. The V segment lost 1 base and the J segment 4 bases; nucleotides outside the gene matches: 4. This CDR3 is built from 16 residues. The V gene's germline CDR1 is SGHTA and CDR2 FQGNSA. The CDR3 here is CASSLVGGRGTGELFF. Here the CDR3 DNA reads TGTGCCAGCAGCTTAGTAGGCGGGAGGGGCACCGGGGAGCTGTTTTTT.

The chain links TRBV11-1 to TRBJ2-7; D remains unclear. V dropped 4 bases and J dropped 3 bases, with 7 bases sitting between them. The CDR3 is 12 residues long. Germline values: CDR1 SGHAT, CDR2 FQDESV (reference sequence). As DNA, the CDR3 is TGTGCCAGCAGCTCAGGCAACTACGAGCAGTACTTC. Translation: CASSSGNYEQYF.

The CDR3 DNA follows: TGCAGCGCTACTAGGCCCGCCGGGGATACGCAGTATTTT. Protein: CSATRPAGDTQYF. V gene TRBV29-1 combines with J gene TRBJ2-3; weak D call: TRBD2 (5 bases). CDR3 size: 13 residues. CDR1 and CDR2 (germline): SQVTM, ANQGSEA. V was cut by 7 bases and J by 6 bases, with 17 bases left in between.

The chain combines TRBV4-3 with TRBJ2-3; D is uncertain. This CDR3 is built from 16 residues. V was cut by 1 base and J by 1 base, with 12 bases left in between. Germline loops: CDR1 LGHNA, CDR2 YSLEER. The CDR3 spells CASSQGSGLGTDTQYF. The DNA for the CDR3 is TGCGCCAGCAGCCAAGGATCAGGTCTCGGCACAGATACGCAGTATTTT.

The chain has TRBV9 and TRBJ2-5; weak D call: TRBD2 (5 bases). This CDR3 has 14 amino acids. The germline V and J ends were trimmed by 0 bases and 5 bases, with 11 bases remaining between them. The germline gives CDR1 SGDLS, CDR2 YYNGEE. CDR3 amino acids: CASSVEPLGETQYF. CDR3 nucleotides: TGTGCCAGCAGCGTAGAACCACTAGGGGAGACCCAGTACTTC.